This note documents a single T cell receptor (beta chain) sequence. This clonotype was observed a few times. Its antigen is not yet known. Nothing much larger sits one base from this clone, and base qualities are not available. Receptors were amplified or captured by 5' RACE. TCRdb names Illumina HiSeq 2000 as the instrument used. Template switching added a universal primer binding site, and the final cDNA carried a unique molecular identifier that allowed TCR cDNA molecules to be counted accurately. Specific primers in the conserved constant-segment region were used to synthesize first-strand cDNA for the TCR alpha and beta chains. To control for contamination, every cDNA library carried two barcodes: a SMART-Mk sample barcode plus Illumina barcodes. TruSeq adapter sequences and Illumina sample barcodes were added in two successive PCR steps. The Illumina HiSeq platform was used with custom primers to sequence TCR alpha and beta cDNA libraries. In the original analysis: Raw reads were processed with MiGEC to extract unique molecular identifiers, and MiXCR was used to determine CDR3 positions. Recombination models were inferred per individual with the repgenHMM and IGoR tools using an EM algorithm. The analysis of shared clonotypes was done with the tcR package in R, with sharing normalized by the product of cloneset sizes. To study raw recombination free of thymic and clonal selection effects, out-of-frame nonproductive sequences were analyzed. Clones were called with MiXCR by TCRdb after fastp trimmed the public reads at Q25, and only in-frame beta chains were retained. Every CDR3 protein is listed once, alongside the most common genes and DNA of its rows. None of the V and J calls come from the authors' own analysis; TCRdb made them. Recorded for this sample are approximately 1.8 million distinct CDR3 sequences; about 32% of them occurred a single time. In total, the top ten clones hold about 0.25% of the sample.

The data are from a study of identical twins (dated by TCRdb to about 2016). Notes on the research overall: TCR alpha and beta repertoires from monozygotic twins, unrelated adults of various ages and cord blood were deep-sequenced to test whether fetal clonotypes persist. Replicate twin experiments were performed at different times using different library preparation protocols to rule out contamination. Points the paper makes about the study in general: Because the same donors could not be followed over many years, the conclusions depended on cross-sectional statistical analysis. Out-of-frame TCR alpha sequences shared between twins showed an excess of low generation-probability sequences compared with coincidental sharing between unrelated individuals. Fewer insertions were carried by abundant cord blood beta clonotypes, a similar but weaker trend appeared in young adult naive repertoires, and no such trend appeared in memory repertoires. Out-of-frame TCR alpha sharing in monozygotic twins was systematically underestimated by recombination models, whereas sharing between unrelated individuals was in agreement with the recombination models. Excess twin sharing in beta out-of-frame sequences was weaker because fewer shared sequences lowered the signal-to-noise ratio. Invariant T cells such as MAIT and iNKT could partly confound zero-insertion analyses, though diverse VJ usage argued against this for most clonotypes.

All donors were healthy Caucasians. The TCR comes from a newborn girl in good health. Sequencing was done on a sample of cord blood.

In nucleotides, the sequence is TGTGCCAGCAGTTACCGACAGGGCTCTGAAGCTTTCTTT. Its protein reads: CASSYRQGSEAFF. The rearrangement combines TRBV6-5 with TRBJ1-1; TRBD1 aligns with 7 central bases. The CDR3 sequence holds 13 residues, the cysteine and phenylalanine included. Solely the CDR3 DNA is kept, with 39 bases framed from the first base. Looking up the germline V gene yields CDR1 MNHEY and CDR2 SVGAGI. The junction shows trimming of 2 bases on V and 6 bases on J, and the gene matches do not reach 3 bases of it.